The rows below give T cell receptor beta chains drawn from one sample of a study of PD-L1 blockade in urothelial cancer. Libraries were prepared by immunoSEQ multiplex PCR; TCRdb keeps only in-frame clonotypes and omits some of them. The profile shows about 45,000 clones, nearly 90% of them singletons. The sequencing used PBMCs, collected around atezolizumab (anti-PD-L1) treatment. All receptors come from a donor older than 35 with urothelial cancer. Both conserved end residues are part of each CDR3. Each record gives: clone size, D gene, V gene, J gene, CDR3 DNA, CDR3 protein. The D gene is left open where the match is weak. Where a row states a size, it is once, few, many or the class of an expanded clone; other rows omit it.

size: -; D: -; V: TRBV25-1; J: TRBJ2-6; DNA: TGTGCCAGCATGGGGGGGGCCAGCTCTGGGGCCAACGTCCTGACTTTC; CDR3: CASMGGASSGANVLTF
size: -; D: -; V: TRBV18; J: TRBJ1-5; DNA: TGTGCCAGCTCGGGCACGAATCAGCCCCAGCATTTT; CDR3: CASSGTNQPQHF
size: -; D: -; V: TRBV7-2; J: TRBJ1-4; DNA: TGTGCCAGCACCCCCGTTGGAGCTAATGAAAAACTGTTTTTT; CDR3: CASTPVGANEKLFF
size: -; D: -; V: TRBV5-5; J: TRBJ2-1; DNA: TGTGCCAGCAGCTTTCGGAATGAGCAGTTCTTC; CDR3: CASSFRNEQFF
size: -; D: TRBD2; V: TRBV30; J: TRBJ2-1; DNA: TGTGCCTGGAGTGGTAGCGGGACCTACAATGAGCAGTTCTTC; CDR3: CAWSGSGTYNEQFF
size: -; D: -; V: TRBV7-3; J: TRBJ2-1; DNA: TGTGCCAGCAGCTTAACCCTCTACAATGAGCAGTTCTTC; CDR3: CASSLTLYNEQFF
size: -; D: TRBD2; V: TRBV23-1; J: TRBJ2-1; DNA: TGCGCCAGCAGTCAATCGGGACTAGCGGGAGGGCCCCCTTGGGGCAATGAGCAGTTCTTC; CDR3: CASSQSGLAGGPPWGNEQFF
size: -; D: TRBD2; V: TRBV7-2; J: TRBJ2-7; DNA: TGTGCCAGCAGCTTAGGGGCTAGCGGGAGATCCTACGAGCAGTACTTC; CDR3: CASSLGASGRSYEQYF
size: few; D: TRBD2; V: TRBV7-9; J: TRBJ2-3; DNA: TGTGCCAGCAGCTTAGGCCTAGCGGGAGATGTAGATACGCAGTATTTT; CDR3: CASSLGLAGDVDTQYF
size: -; D: -; V: TRBV27; J: TRBJ1-1; DNA: TGTGCCAGCAGTCGGGACATGATGTGGTCGAACACTGAAGCTTTCTTT; CDR3: CASSRDMMWSNTEAFF
size: -; D: -; V: TRBV7-2; J: TRBJ1-3; DNA: TGTGCCAGCAGCCTCCCGGACGGGAACTCTGGAAACACCATATATTTT; CDR3: CASSLPDGNSGNTIYF
size: -; D: -; V: TRBV10-3; J: TRBJ2-3; DNA: TGTGCCATCAGACCGGGGGGCGGGGCCTCTGCGGATACGCAGTATTTT; CDR3: CAIRPGGGASADTQYF
size: -; D: TRBD2; V: TRBV9; J: TRBJ2-2; DNA: TGTGCCAGCAGCGGGGGACTAGGCGCCGGGGAGCTGTTTTTT; CDR3: CASSGGLGAGELFF
size: -; D: TRBD2; V: TRBV5-4; J: TRBJ2-3; DNA: TGTGCCAGCAGCACCGGGACTAGCGGCACAGATACGCAGTATTTT; CDR3: CASSTGTSGTDTQYF
size: -; D: -; V: TRBV29-1; J: TRBJ1-4; DNA: TGCAGCGTTGGGGCAGGGACAACTAATGAAAAACTGTTTTTT; CDR3: CSVGAGTTNEKLFF
size: few; D: -; V: TRBV11-3; J: TRBJ2-5; DNA: TGTGCCAGCAGCCTCGAGGGGGGGCTAATACGCTGGGAAGAGACCCAGTACTTC; CDR3: CASSLEGGLIRWEETQYF
size: once; D: -; V: TRBV25-1; J: TRBJ1-4; DNA: TGTGCCAGCAGTGACTCCGGGAAGCCCAATGAAAAACTGTTTTTT; CDR3: CASSDSGKPNEKLFF
size: -; D: TRBD2; V: TRBV7-2; J: TRBJ2-5; DNA: TGTGCCAGCAGCCGACGGCCGGGACTAGCGGGAGCTACCCAAGAGACCCAGTACTTC; CDR3: CASSRRPGLAGATQETQYF
size: -; D: -; V: TRBV19; J: TRBJ1-3; DNA: TGTGCCAGTAGGAGGACAACCCAGAGCTCTGGAAACACCATATATTTT; CDR3: CASRRTTQSSGNTIYF
size: -; D: -; V: TRBV19; J: TRBJ2-5; DNA: TGTGCCAGTAGTAGCGCCCCGGGTGGTCAGACCCAGTACTTC; CDR3: CASSSAPGGQTQYF
size: -; D: -; V: TRBV7-2; J: TRBJ1-5; DNA: TGTGCCAGCAGCCCCCCCGCGGGGCCCCAGCATTTT; CDR3: CASSPPAGPQHF
size: -; D: -; V: TRBV6-6; J: TRBJ1-1; DNA: TGTGCCAGCAGTTACCGTCCTAACACTGAAGCTTTCTTT; CDR3: CASSYRPNTEAFF
size: -; D: TRBD2; V: TRBV4-2; J: TRBJ2-4; DNA: TGTGCCAGCAGCCAAGAGGGAGGGGTAGCGGAAAACATTCAGTACTTC; CDR3: CASSQEGGVAENIQYF
size: -; D: TRBD1; V: TRBV5-6; J: TRBJ1-1; DNA: TGTGCCAGCAGCCGAACAGGGGGCCTACCGAACACTGAAGCTTTCTTT; CDR3: CASSRTGGLPNTEAFF
size: -; D: -; V: TRBV10-2; J: TRBJ2-7; DNA: TGCGCCAGCAGCACCAGCGGCAGCTCCTACGAGCAGTACTTC; CDR3: CASSTSGSSYEQYF
size: -; D: TRBD2; V: TRBV6-6; J: TRBJ2-2; DNA: TGTGCCAGCAGTTACTCGGTGGTAGCGGGAACCGGGGAGCTGTTTTTT; CDR3: CASSYSVVAGTGELFF
size: -; D: -; V: TRBV11-3; J: TRBJ1-1; DNA: TGTGCCAGCAGCTTGGCGCAGGGAAGGTCTGAAGCTTTCTTT; CDR3: CASSLAQGRSEAFF
size: -; D: TRBD1; V: TRBV28; J: TRBJ1-5; DNA: TGTGCCAGCAGTTTCCCCACAGGGGGAAATCAGCCCCAGCATTTT; CDR3: CASSFPTGGNQPQHF
size: -; D: -; V: TRBV9; J: TRBJ2-2; DNA: TGTGCCAGCAGCGAGGACGGGAGCCCCACCGGGGAGCTGTTTTTT; CDR3: CASSEDGSPTGELFF
size: -; D: TRBD2; V: TRBV5-1; J: TRBJ2-3; DNA: TGCGCCAGCAGCTTGGGGACTAGCGGGAGGGATACGCAGTATTTT; CDR3: CASSLGTSGRDTQYF
size: -; D: -; V: TRBV15; J: TRBJ1-2; DNA: TGTGCCACCCGTAAGAGGGCAGAGTCCTATGGCTACACCTTC; CDR3: CATRKRAESYGYTF
size: -; D: TRBD1; V: TRBV5-1; J: TRBJ1-1; DNA: TGCGCCAGCAGCCCCGGACAGGGAAACACTGAAGCTTTCTTT; CDR3: CASSPGQGNTEAFF
size: -; D: -; V: TRBV30; J: TRBJ1-3; DNA: TGTGCCGCCACGGCGGGGCAGTCAAACTCTGGAAACACCATATATTTT; CDR3: CAATAGQSNSGNTIYF
size: -; D: TRBD1; V: TRBV19; J: TRBJ2-6; DNA: TGTGCCAGTAGTATAGGCCACAGGGGGCGGTCTGGGGCCAACGTCCTGACTTTC; CDR3: CASSIGHRGRSGANVLTF
size: -; D: -; V: TRBV5-6; J: TRBJ2-7; DNA: TGTGCCAGCAGCTTAAGACAGAAGACCTACGAGCAGTACTTC; CDR3: CASSLRQKTYEQYF
size: -; D: -; V: TRBV21-1; J: TRBJ2-7; DNA: TGTGCCAGCAGCAAAGCTAGGGACAGGGGGTACGAGCAGTACTTC; CDR3: CASSKARDRGYEQYF
size: -; D: TRBD2; V: TRBV4-2; J: TRBJ2-1; DNA: TGTGCCAGCAGCCAAAAGGGAAGAATGACTAGCGGGGGACTATACAATGAGCAGTTCTTC; CDR3: CASSQKGRMTSGGLYNEQFF
size: -; D: -; V: TRBV5-1; J: TRBJ2-2; DNA: TGCGCCAGCAGCCCGGGTAGCACTAGCACCGGGGAGCTGTTTTTT; CDR3: CASSPGSTSTGELFF
size: once; D: -; V: TRBV19; J: TRBJ2-7; DNA: TGTGCCAGTAGTATCCAGGCGCCAACCTACGAGCAGTACTTC; CDR3: CASSIQAPTYEQYF
size: -; D: TRBD2; V: TRBV6-5; J: TRBJ2-5; DNA: TGTGCCACCACCGGGACTAGCGGGGGGACCCAGTACTTC; CDR3: CATTGTSGGTQYF
size: -; D: -; V: TRBV18; J: TRBJ2-5; DNA: TGTGCCAGCTCACCGGGCGCCCAAGAGACCCAGTACTTC; CDR3: CASSPGAQETQYF
size: -; D: TRBD2; V: TRBV7-6; J: TRBJ2-1; DNA: TGTGCCAGCAGCCTAGCGGGAGTCGATGATGAGCAGTTCTTC; CDR3: CASSLAGVDDEQFF
size: -; D: -; V: TRBV6-5; J: TRBJ1-1; DNA: TGTGCCAGCAGTTACGAGCAGGTCTCGAACACTGAAGCTTTCTTT; CDR3: CASSYEQVSNTEAFF
size: -; D: TRBD2; V: TRBV18; J: TRBJ2-5; DNA: TGTGCCAGCTCACCGCCTAGCGGGGAGACCCAGTACTTC; CDR3: CASSPPSGETQYF
size: -; D: TRBD2; V: TRBV12-5; J: TRBJ2-5; DNA: TGTGCTAGTGGTTTTTCCGGGACTAGCGGGAGGGCGGGGGAGACCCAGTACTTC; CDR3: CASGFSGTSGRAGETQYF
size: -; D: TRBD2; V: TRBV6-6; J: TRBJ2-7; DNA: TGTGCCAGCAGCCCCACTAGCGCCGAGCAGTACTTC; CDR3: CASSPTSAEQYF
size: -; D: -; V: TRBV19; J: TRBJ1-2; DNA: TGTGCCAGTAGGCATATGGGGCAGCAAACTAACTATGGCTACACCTTC; CDR3: CASRHMGQQTNYGYTF
size: -; D: TRBD2; V: TRBV29-1; J: TRBJ2-1; DNA: TGCAGCGTTGGGGGTGGGCTAGCGGGAGCCTACTACAATGAGCAGTTCTTC; CDR3: CSVGGGLAGAYYNEQFF
size: -; D: -; V: TRBV7-3; J: TRBJ1-2; DNA: TGTGCCAGCACCATTGTGTGGAGTGTTGGTGGCTACACCTTC; CDR3: CASTIVWSVGGYTF
size: few; D: TRBD1; V: TRBV6-5; J: TRBJ1-3; DNA: TGTGCCAGCAGTTACGGGGGGGGGACAGGTCGGGACACCATATATTTT; CDR3: CASSYGGGTGRDTIYF